This T cell receptor beta chain is from a study of blood T cell repertoires in COVID-19. About the research overall: COVID-19 samples collected from the United States, Italy and Spain covered acute and convalescent phases. T cells, B-cell-depleted T cells, or PBMCs provided the cDNA or gDNA that served as material.

TCRdb's copy holds only in-frame clones and misses some; the assay was immunoSEQ multiplex PCR. The profile shows about 160,000 clones, about 88% of them singletons. Sequenced material: peripheral blood. The receptor's source is a man in his forties or fifties with acute or convalescent COVID-19.

CDR3 amino acids: CASSLAGENTEAFF. The CDR3 nucleotides are TGTGCCAGCAGTCTGGCAGGGGAGAACACTGAAGCTTTCTTT. This chain links TRBV6-5 with TRBJ1-1; D is perhaps TRBD1 (6 bases). This CDR3 is built from 14 residues. V was cut by 5 bases and J by 1 base, with 11 bases left in between. CDR1 and CDR2 (germline): MNHEY, SVGAGI.